This T cell receptor (beta chain) originates from a study of STAT3 mutations in large granular lymphocyte leukemia. General study points: Every T-cell large granular lymphocyte leukemia patient had at least one immunodominant TCR beta clonotype.

Produced via immunoSEQ multiplex PCR; TCRdb's table is partial and in-frame only. The sample holds about 2,300 clones. Ends included, the CDR3 has 11 residues. Germline values: CDR1 SQVTM, CDR2 ANQGSEA. This clone registers medium-sized by frequency. The antigen is unknown. In this CDR3 the conserved last residue, phenylalanine or tryptophan, is missing, so a read error is likely. Because the CDR3's place on the DNA is in doubt, the DNA is left out and the CDR3 is given as listed by TCRdb. The source material was PBMCs. J is TRBJ2-5 and V is TRBV29-1; the DNA was not compared with TRBD2, the D call given in the table. The sequence came from a human donor with T large granular lymphocyte leukemia. The donor label of this sample is uncertain. Some clones in this sample may be carry-over from other donors' samples. The CDR3 loop is CSASDFLVRET.